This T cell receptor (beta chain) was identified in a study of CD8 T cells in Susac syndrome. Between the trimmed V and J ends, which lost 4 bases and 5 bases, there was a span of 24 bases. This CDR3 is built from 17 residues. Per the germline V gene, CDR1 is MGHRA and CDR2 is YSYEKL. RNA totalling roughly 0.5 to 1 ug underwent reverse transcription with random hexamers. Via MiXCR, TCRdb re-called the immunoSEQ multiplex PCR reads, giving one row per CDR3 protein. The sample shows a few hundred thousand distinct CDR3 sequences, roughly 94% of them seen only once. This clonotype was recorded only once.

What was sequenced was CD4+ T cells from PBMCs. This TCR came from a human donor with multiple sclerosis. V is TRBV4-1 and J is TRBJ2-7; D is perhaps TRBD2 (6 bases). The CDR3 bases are TGCGCCAGCAGCCGCCTCGGGACTCCTCTTCCCCTGGACGAGCAGTACTTC. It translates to CASSRLGTPLPLDEQYF.